A selection of T cell receptor beta chains follows, all from one sample in a study of T cell changes during pregnancy in multiple sclerosis. Data came from immunoSEQ multiplex PCR; TCRdb stores just in-frame clones and leaves some out. This table holds 30,000 to 50,000 clones, approximately 94% found once. The sample consisted of CD4+ T cells from peripheral blood mononuclear cells, taken after pregnancy. These receptors all come from a female donor with multiple sclerosis, enrolled in a pregnancy study. Both conserved end residues are part of each CDR3. The D gene is left open where the match is weak. Rows may omit the clone size; those that give it use once, few, many or a size class.

>TRBV5-1|NA|NA|16|TRBJ2-2
CASSLGGLESPGELFF
TGCGCCAGCAGCTTGGGGGGGCTAGAGTCTCCCGGGGAGCTGTTTTTT
>TRBV5-6|TRBD1|NA|12|TRBJ1-2
CASSPGQGGYTF
TGTGCCAGCAGCCCTGGACAGGGCGGCTACACCTTC
>TRBV11-2|NA|NA|15|TRBJ2-7
CASSLDPHRVGEQYF
TGTGCCAGCAGCTTAGACCCCCACAGAGTCGGCGAGCAGTACTTC
>TRBV6-6|NA|once|14|TRBJ1-5
CASRFKDTNQPQHF
TGTGCCAGCAGATTCAAGGACACTAATCAGCCCCAGCATTTT
>TRBV5-1|NA|once|15|TRBJ2-3
CASSPPAGATDTQYF
TGCGCCAGCAGTCCGCCTGCAGGGGCGACAGATACGCAGTATTTT
>TRBV12-5|TRBD1|NA|16|TRBJ2-3
CASGLGRDRATDTQYF
TGTGCTAGTGGTTTGGGAAGGGACAGGGCCACAGATACGCAGTATTTT
>TRBV5-1|TRBD2|NA|16|TRBJ2-5
CASSLDPGGGQETQYF
TGCGCCAGCAGCTTGGACCCGGGCGGGGGCCAAGAGACCCAGTACTTC
>TRBV2|NA|NA|14|TRBJ1-4
CASRRGTTNEKLFF
TGTGCCAGCAGGCGGGGAACAACTAATGAAAAACTGTTTTTT
>TRBV2|TRBD2|NA|19|TRBJ2-2
CASSEGRLAGRPNTGELFF
TGTGCCAGCAGTGAAGGGCGGCTAGCGGGGCGACCGAACACCGGGGAGCTGTTTTTT
>TRBV15|TRBD1|NA|13|TRBJ1-1
CATRPTGLNEAFF
TGTGCCACCAGACCGACAGGGCTGAATGAAGCTTTCTTT
>TRBV2|TRBD1|NA|15|TRBJ2-6
CAGGTGRSGANVLTF
TGTGCCGGAGGGACAGGCCGCTCTGGGGCCAACGTCCTGACTTTC
>TRBV6-6|TRBD1|NA|15|TRBJ2-1
CASSYDRTGLNEQFF
TGTGCCAGCAGTTACGATCGGACAGGGTTGAATGAGCAGTTCTTC
>TRBV2|TRBD2|NA|14|TRBJ2-3
CASRGTSGGGAQYF
TGTGCCAGCAGGGGGACTAGCGGGGGGGGCGCGCAGTATTTT
>TRBV6-1|TRBD1|NA|17|TRBJ1-5
CASSEAAAGGTNQPQHF
TGTGCCAGCAGTGAAGCTGCGGCAGGGGGAACCAATCAGCCCCAGCATTTT
>TRBV10-3|TRBD1|NA|15|TRBJ1-1
CAISETGQQNTEAFF
TGTGCCATCAGTGAGACGGGACAGCAGAACACTGAAGCTTTCTTT
>TRBV7-2|NA|NA|16|TRBJ1-3
CASSLQEGLGGNTIYF
TGTGCCAGCAGCCTGCAAGAAGGACTCGGTGGAAACACCATATATTTT
>TRBV18|NA|NA|11|TRBJ2-7
CASSAGYEQYF
TGTGCCAGCTCAGCCGGCTACGAGCAGTACTTC
>TRBV2|NA|NA|16|TRBJ2-1
CASSEGPGLTYNEQFF
TGTGCCAGCAGTGAAGGCCCAGGGCTAACCTACAATGAGCAGTTCTTC
>TRBV6-6|TRBD1|NA|16|TRBJ1-2
CASSSLPGQDNYGYTF
TGTGCCAGCAGTTCACTACCTGGACAGGACAACTATGGCTACACCTTC
>TRBV19|NA|NA|13|TRBJ1-2
CASSTAQGYGYTF
TGTGCCAGTAGTACTGCACAGGGCTATGGCTACACCTTC
>TRBV2|TRBD1|NA|16|TRBJ2-2
CASSPDRGLNTGELFF
TGTGCCAGCAGTCCCGACAGGGGACTGAACACCGGGGAGCTGTTTTTT
>TRBV4-2|TRBD1|NA|15|TRBJ1-4
CASTITGTGDEKLFF
TGTGCCAGCACCATTACCGGGACAGGGGATGAAAAACTGTTTTTT
>TRBV2|NA|NA|13|TRBJ1-3
CASSRDFGNTIYF
TGTGCCAGCAGCCGGGACTTTGGAAACACCATATATTTT
>TRBV7-9|TRBD2|NA|13|TRBJ2-1
CASSLGTSNEQFF
TGTGCCAGCAGCTTGGGGACTAGCAATGAGCAGTTCTTC
>TRBV6-5|NA|NA|13|TRBJ1-1
CASRRRRNTEAFF
TGTGCCAGCAGACGTAGGAGGAACACTGAAGCTTTCTTT
>TRBV5-1|NA|NA|14|TRBJ1-3
CASSPGSSGNTIYF
TGCGCCAGCAGCCCTGGCAGCTCTGGAAACACCATATATTTT
>TRBV9|TRBD1|NA|15|TRBJ2-5
CASSEDRGLRETQYF
TGTGCCAGCAGCGAAGACAGGGGGCTTCGGGAGACCCAGTACTTC
>TRBV27|TRBD1|NA|17|TRBJ2-1
CASRVGTVSATSPRLFF
TGTGCCAGCAGAGTCGGGACAGTTTCGGCTACCTCCCCTCGATTGTTCTTC
>TRBV5-1|NA|NA|14|TRBJ2-5
CASSLEGGEETQYF
TGCGCCAGCAGCTTGGAAGGCGGGGAGGAGACCCAGTACTTC
>TRBV7-9|TRBD1|NA|14|TRBJ1-4
CASSIGQGREKLFF
TGTGCCAGCAGCATAGGACAGGGGCGGGAAAAACTGTTTTTT
>TRBV6-9|TRBD1|NA|14|TRBJ1-6
CASRDRGHNSPLHF
TGTGCCAGCAGGGACAGGGGGCATAATTCACCCCTCCACTTT
>TRBV29-1|TRBD1|NA|11|TRBJ1-1
CSSIQGARAFF
TGCAGCTCTATACAGGGGGCTCGAGCTTTCTTT
>TRBV11-2|TRBD1|NA|13|TRBJ1-2
CASSANRGYGYTF
TGTGCCAGCAGCGCAAACAGGGGCTATGGCTACACCTTC
>TRBV7-2|TRBD1|NA|17|TRBJ2-1
CASSDRRDRGTDNEQFF
TGTGCCAGCAGCGACCGCCGGGACAGGGGAACAGACAATGAGCAGTTCTTC
>TRBV6-1|NA|NA|15|TRBJ1-5
CASRISEISNQPQHF
TGTGCCAGCAGAATATCAGAAATTAGCAATCAGCCCCAGCATTTT
>TRBV5-6|TRBD2|NA|18|TRBJ2-1
CASSLPGLAGPGGNEQFF
TGTGCCAGCAGCTTGCCGGGACTAGCGGGTCCCGGGGGCAATGAGCAGTTCTTC
>TRBV9|TRBD1|NA|17|TRBJ1-3
CASSQTSGGGRVDTIYF
TGTGCCAGCAGCCAAACTAGCGGAGGGGGCCGTGTGGACACCATATATTTT
>TRBV27|NA|NA|16|TRBJ2-6
CASSFNIRSGANVLTF
TGTGCCAGCAGTTTTAACATCCGCTCTGGGGCCAACGTCCTGACTTTC
>TRBV14|NA|NA|13|TRBJ1-5
CASSQDRVTPQHF
TGTGCCAGCAGCCAAGATAGAGTTACGCCCCAGCATTTT
>TRBV11-2|NA|NA|14|TRBJ1-4
CASTRQGNNEKLFF
TGTGCCAGCACCCGGCAGGGCAATAATGAAAAACTGTTTTTT
>TRBV6-5|TRBD1|NA|14|TRBJ1-5
CASRRTGRNQPQHF
TGTGCCAGCAGGAGGACAGGGCGCAATCAGCCCCAGCATTTT
>TRBV19|NA|NA|15|TRBJ2-3
CASSIGQGGGDTQYF
TGTGCCAGTAGTATAGGCCAGGGGGGAGGAGATACGCAGTATTTT
>TRBV7-2|TRBD2|NA|16|TRBJ2-3
CASSLAGGLATDTQYF
TGTGCCAGCAGCTTAGCGGGCGGACTAGCGACAGATACGCAGTATTTT
>TRBV2|NA|few|15|TRBJ1-5
CASSGALGGNQPQHF
TGTGCCAGCAGTGGGGCCTTAGGCGGCAATCAGCCCCAGCATTTT
>TRBV5-4|TRBD1|NA|15|TRBJ1-2
CASSSGTGGFYGYTF
TGTGCCAGCAGCTCCGGGACAGGGGGTTTCTATGGCTACACCTTC
>TRBV5-5|NA|NA|14|TRBJ1-4
CASSFRGTNEKLFF
TGTGCCAGCAGCTTCAGGGGTACTAATGAAAAACTGTTTTTT
>TRBV27|NA|NA|11|TRBJ1-2
CASNGGYGYTF
TGTGCCAGCAACGGGGGCTATGGCTACACCTTC
>TRBV4-1|NA|NA|13|TRBJ2-7
CASSPGSTYEQYF
TGCGCCAGCAGTCCCGGGTCGACCTACGAGCAGTACTTC
>TRBV6-5|TRBD1|NA|13|TRBJ2-7
CASSKTGNYEQYF
TGTGCCAGCAGTAAGACAGGGAACTACGAGCAGTACTTC
>TRBV5-6|TRBD1|NA|16|TRBJ1-1
CASSSTNRGQNTEAFF
TGTGCCAGCAGCTCTACTAACAGGGGGCAGAACACTGAAGCTTTCTTT
>TRBV5-1|NA|NA|14|TRBJ1-2
CASSLGEANYGYTF
TGCGCCAGCAGCTTAGGGGAGGCGAACTATGGCTACACCTTC
>TRBV2|TRBD2|NA|16|TRBJ2-4
CASMTLGGDAKNIQYF
TGTGCCAGCATGACCCTCGGGGGGGACGCCAAAAACATTCAGTACTTC
>TRBV30|TRBD1|NA|13|TRBJ2-7
CAWNDRGRREQYF
TGTGCCTGGAATGACAGGGGGCGGAGGGAGCAGTACTTC
>TRBV27|TRBD1|NA|15|TRBJ2-3
CASSPGTGYADTQYF
TGTGCCAGCAGCCCCGGGACAGGGTATGCAGATACGCAGTATTTT
>TRBV9|NA|NA|14|TRBJ2-7
CASSVGYNSYEQYF
TGTGCCAGCAGCGTAGGATACAACTCCTACGAGCAGTACTTC
>TRBV2|NA|NA|12|TRBJ2-1
CASSGSGNEQFF
TGTGCCAGCAGTGGGTCGGGGAATGAGCAGTTCTTC
>TRBV19|TRBD1|NA|13|TRBJ1-1
CASWDRGGTEAFF
TGTGCCAGTTGGGACAGGGGAGGGACTGAAGCTTTCTTT
>TRBV18|NA|NA|13|TRBJ2-3
CASSPGGADTQYF
TGTGCCAGCTCACCAGGGGGCGCGGATACGCAGTATTTT